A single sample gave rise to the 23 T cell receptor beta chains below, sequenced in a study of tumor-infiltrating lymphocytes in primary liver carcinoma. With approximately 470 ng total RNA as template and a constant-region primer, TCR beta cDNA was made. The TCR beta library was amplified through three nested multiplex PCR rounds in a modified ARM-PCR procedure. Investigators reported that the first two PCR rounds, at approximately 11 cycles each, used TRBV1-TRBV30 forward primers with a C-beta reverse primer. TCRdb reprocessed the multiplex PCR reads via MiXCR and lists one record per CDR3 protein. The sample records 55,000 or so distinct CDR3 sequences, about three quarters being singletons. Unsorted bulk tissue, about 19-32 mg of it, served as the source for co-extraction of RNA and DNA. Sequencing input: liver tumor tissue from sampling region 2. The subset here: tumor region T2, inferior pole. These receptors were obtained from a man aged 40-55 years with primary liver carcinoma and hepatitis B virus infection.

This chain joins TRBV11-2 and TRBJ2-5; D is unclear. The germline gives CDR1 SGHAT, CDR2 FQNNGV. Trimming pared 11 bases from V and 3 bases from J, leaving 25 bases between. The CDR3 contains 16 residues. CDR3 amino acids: CAGSQTPGVGKETQYF. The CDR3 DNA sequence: TGTGCCGGTAGCCAAACTCCTGGCGTTGGGAAAGAGACCCAGTACTTC.

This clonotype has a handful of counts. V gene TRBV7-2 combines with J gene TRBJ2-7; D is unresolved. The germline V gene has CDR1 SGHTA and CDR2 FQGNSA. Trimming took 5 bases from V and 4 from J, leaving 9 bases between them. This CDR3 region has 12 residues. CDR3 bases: TGTGCCAGCAGCCGACCAGGTTACGAGCAGTACTTC. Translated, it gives CASSRPGYEQYF.

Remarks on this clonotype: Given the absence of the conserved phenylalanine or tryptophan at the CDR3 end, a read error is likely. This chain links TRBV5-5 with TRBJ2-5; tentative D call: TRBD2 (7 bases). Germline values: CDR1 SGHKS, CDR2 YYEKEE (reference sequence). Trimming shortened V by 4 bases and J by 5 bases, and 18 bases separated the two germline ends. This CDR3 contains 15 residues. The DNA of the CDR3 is TGTGCCAGCAGCCAAGTACGGGGGGCGGGGGAGACCCAGTACTAC. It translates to CASSQVRGAGETQYY.

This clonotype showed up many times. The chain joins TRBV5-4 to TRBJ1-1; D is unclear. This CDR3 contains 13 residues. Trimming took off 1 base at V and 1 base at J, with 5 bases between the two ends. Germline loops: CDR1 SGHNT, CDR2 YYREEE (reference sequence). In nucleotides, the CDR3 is TGTGCCAGCAGCTTGATACAGAACACTGAAGCTTTCTTT. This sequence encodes CASSLIQNTEAFF.

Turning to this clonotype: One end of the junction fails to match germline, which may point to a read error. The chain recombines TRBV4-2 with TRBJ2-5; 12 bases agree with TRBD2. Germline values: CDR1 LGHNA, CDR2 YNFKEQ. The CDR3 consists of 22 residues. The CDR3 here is CASSELEGGLAGTRASQETQYF. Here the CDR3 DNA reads TGTGCCAGCAGCGAACTAGAGGGGGGACTAGCGGGTACACGAGCCTCCCAAGAGACCCAATACTTC.

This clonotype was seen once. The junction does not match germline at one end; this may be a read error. The CDR3 loop reads CASRQEPSSNTDTQYF. CDR3 DNA: TGTGCCAGCAGGCAAGAACCTAGCTCAAACACAGATACGCAGTATTTT. V is TRBV4-2 and J is TRBJ2-3; possibly TRBD2 for D (5 bases). Germline CDR1 reads LGHNA; CDR2 reads YNFKEQ. The CDR3 has 16 residues.

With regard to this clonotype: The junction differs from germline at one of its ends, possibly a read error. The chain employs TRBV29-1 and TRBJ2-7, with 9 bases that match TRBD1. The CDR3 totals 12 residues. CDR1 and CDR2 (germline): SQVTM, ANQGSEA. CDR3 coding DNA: TGTAGCGTTACGGGACAGGGTGTCGAGCAGTACTTC. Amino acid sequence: CSVTGQGVEQYF.

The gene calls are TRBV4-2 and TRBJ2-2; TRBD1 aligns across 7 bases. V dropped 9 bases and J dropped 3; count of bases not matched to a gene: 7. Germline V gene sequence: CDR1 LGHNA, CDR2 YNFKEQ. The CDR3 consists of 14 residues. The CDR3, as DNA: TGTGCCAGTAGCACAGGGGATTACACCGGGGAGCTGTTTTTT. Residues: CASSTGDYTGELFF.

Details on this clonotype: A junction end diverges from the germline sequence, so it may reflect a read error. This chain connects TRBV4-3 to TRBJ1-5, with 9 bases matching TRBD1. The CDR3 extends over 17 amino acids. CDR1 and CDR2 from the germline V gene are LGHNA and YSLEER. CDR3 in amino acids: CASSQTTQGAGNQSQHF. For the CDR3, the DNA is TGCGCCAGCAGCCAAACTACACAGGGGGCCGGCAATCAGTCCCAGCATTTT.

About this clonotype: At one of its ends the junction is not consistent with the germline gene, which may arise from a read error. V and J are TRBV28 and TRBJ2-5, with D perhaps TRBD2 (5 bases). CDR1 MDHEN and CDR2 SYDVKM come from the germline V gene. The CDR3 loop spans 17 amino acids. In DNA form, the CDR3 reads TGTGCCAGCAGTTTACTTGTCGGTAGCGTGATGATTGAGACCCACTACTTC. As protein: CASSLLVGSVMIETHYF.

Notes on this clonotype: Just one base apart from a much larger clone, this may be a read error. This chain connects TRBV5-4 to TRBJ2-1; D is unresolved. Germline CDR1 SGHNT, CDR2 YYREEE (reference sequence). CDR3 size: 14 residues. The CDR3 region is CASSSSGLSNEQSF. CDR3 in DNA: TGTGCCAGCAGCTCCTCCGGGCTCTCCAATGAGCAGTCCTTC.

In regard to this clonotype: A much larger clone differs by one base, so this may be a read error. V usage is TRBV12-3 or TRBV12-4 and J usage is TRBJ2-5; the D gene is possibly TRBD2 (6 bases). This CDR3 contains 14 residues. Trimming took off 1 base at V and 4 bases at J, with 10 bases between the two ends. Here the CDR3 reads CASSLGGERETQYF. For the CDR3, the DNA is TGTGCCAGCAGTTTAGGGGGGGAGAGAGAGACCCAGTACTTC.

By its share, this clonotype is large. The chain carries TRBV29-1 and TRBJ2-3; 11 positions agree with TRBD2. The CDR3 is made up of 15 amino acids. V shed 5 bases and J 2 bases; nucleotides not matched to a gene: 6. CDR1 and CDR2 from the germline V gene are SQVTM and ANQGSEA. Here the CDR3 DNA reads TGCAGCGTTTCCGGGACTAGCGGATTCACAGATACGCAGTATTTT. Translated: CSVSGTSGFTDTQYF.

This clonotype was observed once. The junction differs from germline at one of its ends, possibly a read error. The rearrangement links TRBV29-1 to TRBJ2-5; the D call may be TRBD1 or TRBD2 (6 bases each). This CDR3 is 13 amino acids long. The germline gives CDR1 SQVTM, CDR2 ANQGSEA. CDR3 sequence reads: CSTGGLRAETRYF. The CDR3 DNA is TGCAGCACCGGGGGCCTTCGGGCGGAGACCCGGTACTTC.

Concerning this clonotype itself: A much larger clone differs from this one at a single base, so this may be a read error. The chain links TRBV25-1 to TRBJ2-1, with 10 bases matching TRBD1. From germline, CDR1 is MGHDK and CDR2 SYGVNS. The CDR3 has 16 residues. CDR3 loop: CASCESTIRDRGEQFF. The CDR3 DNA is TGTGCCAGCTGTGAATCAACGATCCGGGACAGGGGTGAGCAGTTCTTC.

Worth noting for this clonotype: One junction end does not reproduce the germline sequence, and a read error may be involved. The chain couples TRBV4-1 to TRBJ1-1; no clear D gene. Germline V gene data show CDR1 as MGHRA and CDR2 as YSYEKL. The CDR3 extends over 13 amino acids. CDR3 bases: TGCATCAGCAGCCATCCCCTGAATACTGAAGCTTTCTTT. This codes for CISSHPLNTEAFF.

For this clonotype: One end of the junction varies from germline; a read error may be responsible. The DNA of the CDR3 is TGTGCCAGTAGGACAGGGGCGGCTGAAACTTTCTTT. This sequence encodes CASRTGAAETFF. The chain has TRBV6-2 or TRBV6-3 and TRBJ1-1; 9 positions match TRBD1. The CDR3 consists of 12 residues. The V gene's germline CDR1 is MNHEY and CDR2 SVGEGT.

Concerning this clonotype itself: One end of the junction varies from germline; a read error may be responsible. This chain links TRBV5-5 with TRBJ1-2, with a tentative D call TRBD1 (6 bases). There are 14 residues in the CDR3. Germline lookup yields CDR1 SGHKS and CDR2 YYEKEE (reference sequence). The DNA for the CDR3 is TGTGCCAACAGCGCTGGGACACTTATCTATGGCTACACCTTC. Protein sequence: CANSAGTLIYGYTF.

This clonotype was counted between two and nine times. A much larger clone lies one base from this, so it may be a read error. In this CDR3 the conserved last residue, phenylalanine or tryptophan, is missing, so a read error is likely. The CDR3, as DNA: TGTGCCAGCAGTCCCGGGGGCTACGAGCAGTACCTC. This codes for CASSPGGYEQYL. This chain uses TRBV11-2 with TRBJ2-7, with D possibly being TRBD2 (6 bases). V shed 6 bases and J shed 3 bases, with 9 bases lying between them. This CDR3 spans 12 amino acids. Germline CDR1 and CDR2: SGHAT and FQNNGV.

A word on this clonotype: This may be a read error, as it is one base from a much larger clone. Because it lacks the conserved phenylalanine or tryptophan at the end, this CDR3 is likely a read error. CDR3 sequence: CASSFLAGGYEQYI. Here the CDR3 DNA reads TGTGCCAGCAGTTTTCTAGCGGGAGGCTACGAGCAGTACATC. The V gene is TRBV28, the J gene TRBJ2-7; TRBD2 matches at 11 bases. Losses at the gene ends were 3 bases for V and 3 bases for J; bases not matched to a gene: 1. There are 14 residues in the CDR3. Germline lookup yields CDR1 MDHEN and CDR2 SYDVKM.

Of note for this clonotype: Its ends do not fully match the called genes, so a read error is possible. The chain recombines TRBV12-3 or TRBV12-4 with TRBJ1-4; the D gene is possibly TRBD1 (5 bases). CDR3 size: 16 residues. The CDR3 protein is CVSSLQGERVNEKLFF. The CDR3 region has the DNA TGTGTCAGCAGCCTACAAGGGGAACGCGTGAATGAAAAACTGTTTTTT.

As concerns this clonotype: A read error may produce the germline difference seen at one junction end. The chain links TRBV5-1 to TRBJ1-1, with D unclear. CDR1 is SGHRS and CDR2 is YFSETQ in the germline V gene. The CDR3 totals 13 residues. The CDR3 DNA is TGCGCCGGCAGCTTGGTGGAGAACACTGAAGCTTTCTTT. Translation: CAGSLVENTEAFF.

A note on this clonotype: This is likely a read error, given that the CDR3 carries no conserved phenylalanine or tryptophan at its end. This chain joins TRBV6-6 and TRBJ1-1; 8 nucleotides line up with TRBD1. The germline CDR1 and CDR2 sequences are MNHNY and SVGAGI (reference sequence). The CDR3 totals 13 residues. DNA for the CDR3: TGTGCCAGCAGCACAGGGGGGACTACTGAGGCTTTCTAT. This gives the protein CASSTGGTTEAFY.